A selection of T cell receptor beta chains follows, all from one sample in a study of blood T cell repertoires in COVID-19. The method was immunoSEQ multiplex PCR; TCRdb's version includes in-frame clones alone and lacks a portion of them. The sample comprises over 150,000 clones, roughly 89% of which are singletons, and about 12% rests with the top ten. The sequencing sample was made of peripheral blood. These receptors were taken from a woman in her sixties or seventies with COVID-19, enrolled during active disease. Each CDR3 is given with its conserved first and last residue. The order of the fields is D gene, clone size, V gene, J gene, CDR3 protein, CDR3 DNA. D genes are given only for firm matches. Where a row states a size, it is once, few, many or the class of an expanded clone; other rows omit it.

>-|-|TRBV6-5|TRBJ2-7
CASSYVIGGTYEQYF
TGTGCCAGCAGTTACGTTATTGGCGGCACCTACGAGCAGTACTTC
>TRBD2|-|TRBV9|TRBJ2-7
CASSAQPGLADEQYF
TGTGCCAGCAGCGCCCAGCCGGGACTAGCGGACGAGCAGTACTTC
>TRBD2|-|TRBV11-3|TRBJ2-1
CASSLEGSGAYNEQFF
TGTGCCAGCAGCTTAGAGGGTAGCGGGGCCTACAATGAGCAGTTCTTC
>TRBD1|-|TRBV18|TRBJ1-1
CASSLPGQGYFGTEAFF
TGTGCCAGCTCACTCCCAGGACAGGGGTATTTCGGCACTGAAGCTTTCTTT
>TRBD1|-|TRBV6-6|TRBJ1-2
CASSHTGQPLTYGYTF
TGTGCCAGCAGCCATACGGGACAGCCCTTAACCTATGGCTACACCTTC
>-|-|TRBV6-1|TRBJ2-7
CASSEVGAYEQYF
TGTGCCAGCAGTGAGGTCGGAGCCTACGAGCAGTACTTC
>-|-|TRBV6-5|TRBJ1-2
CASSRTGDYGYTF
TGTGCCAGCAGTCGCACCGGGGACTATGGCTACACCTTC
>-|once|TRBV24-1|TRBJ1-5
CATSDLGGNQPQHF
TGTGCCACCAGTGATTTAGGGGGCAATCAGCCCCAGCATTTT
>TRBD2|once|TRBV19|TRBJ2-1
CASSMGGSSYNEQFF
TGTGCCAGTAGTATGGGCGGGAGCTCCTACAATGAGCAGTTCTTC
>-|-|TRBV3-1/TRBV3-2|TRBJ1-6
CASADTSSNSPLHF
TGTGCCAGCGCGGATACCAGTTCTAATTCACCCCTCCACTTT
>-|-|TRBV2|TRBJ1-5
CASSELTYSNQPQHF
TGTGCCAGCAGTGAGCTAACTTATAGCAATCAGCCCCAGCATTTT
>-|-|TRBV7-9|TRBJ2-7
CASSPSGGSYEQYF
TGTGCCAGCAGCCCCAGCGGTGGGTCCTACGAGCAGTACTTC
>TRBD2|-|TRBV30|TRBJ2-1
CACQALAGGSFF
TGTGCCTGCCAGGCCTTAGCGGGAGGTTCCTTCTTC
>TRBD1|-|TRBV24-1|TRBJ2-3
CATSDYRGSDTQYF
TGTGCCACCAGTGATTACAGGGGGTCAGATACGCAGTATTTT
>-|-|TRBV14|TRBJ1-2
CASSQGDYGYTF
TGTGCCAGCAGCCAAGGCGACTATGGCTACACCTTC
>-|-|TRBV2|TRBJ1-2
CAINTGLGYGYTF
TGTGCCATCAATACGGGTCTCGGCTATGGCTACACCTTC
>TRBD1|few|TRBV19|TRBJ1-2
CASSSWTGADGYTF
TGTGCCAGTAGTTCGTGGACAGGGGCGGATGGCTACACCTTC